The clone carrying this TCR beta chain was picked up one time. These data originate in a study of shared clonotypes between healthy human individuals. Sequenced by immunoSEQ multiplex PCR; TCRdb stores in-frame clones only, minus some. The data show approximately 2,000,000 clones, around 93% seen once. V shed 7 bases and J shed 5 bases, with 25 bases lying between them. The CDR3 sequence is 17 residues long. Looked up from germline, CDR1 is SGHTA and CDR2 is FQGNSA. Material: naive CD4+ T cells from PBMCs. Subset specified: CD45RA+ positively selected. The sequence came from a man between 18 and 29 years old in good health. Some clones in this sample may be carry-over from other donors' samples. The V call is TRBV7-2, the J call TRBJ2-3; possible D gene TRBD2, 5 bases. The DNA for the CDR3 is TGTGCCAGCACCCAAACGGGAATCCGTCCGTTCGGAGATACGCAGTATTTT. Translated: CASTQTGIRPFGDTQYF.